These 25 T cell receptor beta chains were all obtained from the same sample, sequenced in a study of blood T cell repertoires in COVID-19. Produced via immunoSEQ multiplex PCR; TCRdb's table is partial and in-frame only. The data hold 45,000 to 65,000 clones, with around nine tenths observed a single time. Input material: peripheral blood. The receptors stem from a human donor in a cohort sampled during active COVID-19.

This chain joins TRBV6-2 or TRBV6-3 and TRBJ1-6, with 9 bases matching TRBD1. The CDR3 has 15 amino acids. Germline CDR1 is MNHEY and CDR2 is SVGEGT. V lost 4 bases and J lost 9; bases outside the gene matches: 7. The CDR3 DNA is TGTGCCAGCAGTTCCGCGACAGGGGGGTCTTCACCCCTCCACTTT. Translation: CASSSATGGSSPLHF.

V usage is TRBV25-1 and J usage is TRBJ2-1, with TRBD2 identical over 9 bases. The CDR3 has 13 amino acids. Per the germline V gene, CDR1 is MGHDK and CDR2 is SYGVNS. V dropped 5 bases and J dropped 9; count of bases not matched to a gene: 5. CDR3 nucleotide sequence: TGTGCCAGCAGTATTCTTAGCGGGGGTGAGCAGTTCTTC. It specifies CASSILSGGEQFF.

The chain couples TRBV5-5 to TRBJ2-7, with 9 bases lining up with TRBD1. Unmatched junction bases numbered 13, after V lost 1 base and J lost 2 bases. This CDR3 spans 18 amino acids. CDR1 is SGHKS and CDR2 is YYEKEE in the germline V gene (reference sequence). The DNA of the CDR3 is TGTGCCAGCAGCTTGTTCGGGACAGGGTCCCAATTTCCCTACGAGCAGTACTTC. Its protein is CASSLFGTGSQFPYEQYF.

This clone was seen just once. The rearrangement links TRBV6-4 to TRBJ2-3; 9 nucleotides align to TRBD2. The ends lost 4 bases at V and 3 bases at J; junction bases unmatched: 5. The CDR3 contains 15 residues. The germline V gene encodes CDR1 MRHNA and CDR2 SNTAGT. CDR3 in amino acids: CASSALAGATDTQYF. CDR3 in DNA: TGTGCCAGCAGTGCACTAGCGGGTGCTACAGATACGCAGTATTTT.

This clone was detected a few times. The CDR3 bases are TGTGCCAGTAGAGATACCGGGAATAACTATGGCTACACCTTC. It translates to CASRDTGNNYGYTF. The V call is TRBV19, the J call TRBJ1-2; D unclear. Trimming took off 6 bases at V and 1 base at J, with 12 bases between the two ends. Germline-derived CDR1 and CDR2 are LNHDA and SQIVND (reference sequence). This CDR3 has 14 residues.

The chain links TRBV19 to TRBJ2-3; 7 nucleotides match TRBD2. The CDR3 is 16 amino acids. Germline CDR1 is LNHDA and CDR2 is SQIVND (reference sequence). Losses at the gene ends were 4 bases for V and 6 bases for J; bases not matched to a gene: 13. CDR3 nucleotides: TGTGCCAGTAGTACGGACCTCGGGGGGTACGCTGATACGCAGTATTTT. As protein: CASSTDLGGYADTQYF.

This clone was counted a single time. J is TRBJ2-7 and V is TRBV19; 7 bases line up with TRBD1. Germline CDR1 LNHDA, CDR2 SQIVND (reference sequence). V was clipped by 5 bases and J by 4 bases; unmatched bases: 8. The CDR3 is 14 amino acids. The CDR3 loop is CASSVAGTAYEQYF. CDR3 coding DNA: TGTGCCAGTAGTGTCGCCGGGACAGCTTACGAGCAGTACTTC.

This chain joins TRBV5-8 and TRBJ2-1, with a possible D match to TRBD2 (6 bases). Trimming removed 1 base from V and 15 bases from J, with 11 bases in between. The germline V gene has CDR1 SGHTS and CDR2 YDEGEE. This CDR3 is 11 amino acids long. CDR3 in amino acids: CASSLWDGRFF. CDR3 DNA: TGTGCCAGCAGCTTGTGGGACGGGAGGTTCTTC.

The chain uses TRBV15 and TRBJ2-5; 8 positions match TRBD1. The length of the CDR3 is 14 residues. Germline V lookup: CDR1 LNHNV, CDR2 YYDKDF (reference sequence). The J segment lost 5 bases and the V segment lost 4 bases, leaving 6 bases of the junction unmatched. CDR3 residues: CATSIGQGVETQYF. The CDR3, as DNA: TGTGCCACCAGCATAGGACAGGGTGTGGAGACCCAGTACTTC. The complete variable domain, with remaining parts taken from reference TRBV15 and TRBJ2-5, reads DAMVIQNPRYQVTQFGKPVTLSCSQTLNHNVMYWYQQKSSQAPKLLFHYYDKDFNNEADTPDNFQSRRPNTSFCFLDIRSPGLGDTAMYLCATSIGQGVETQYFGPGTRLLVL.

The chain has TRBV9 and TRBJ2-1; tentative D call: TRBD2 (5 bases). Germline CDR1 is SGDLS and CDR2 is YYNGEE. V shed 0 bases and J shed 0 bases, with 10 bases lying between them. This CDR3 is 16 amino acids long. DNA of the CDR3: TGTGCCAGCAGCGTAGGATCGGGGAACTCCTACAATGAGCAGTTCTTC. Protein sequence: CASSVGSGNSYNEQFF.

This clone was observed a handful of times. The gene calls are TRBV19 and TRBJ1-5; TRBD1 is a possible D gene (5 bases). The length of the CDR3 is 11 residues. The germline CDR1 and CDR2 sequences are LNHDA and SQIVND (reference sequence). With 2 bases removed from V and 12 bases from J, the gap between germline ends came to 8 bases. DNA for the CDR3: TGTGCCAGTAGTATACGGGGGTTCCAGCATTTT. Its translation is CASSIRGFQHF.

The chain couples TRBV7-2 to TRBJ1-2; no definite D call. Germline V gene sequence: CDR1 SGHTA, CDR2 FQGNSA. Trimming took 7 bases from V and 4 from J, leaving 16 bases between them. The CDR3 loop spans 14 amino acids. This CDR3 is CASNIPGLVYGYTF. For the CDR3, the DNA is TGTGCCAGCAACATACCGGGTTTAGTCTATGGCTACACCTTC.

This sequence joins TRBV7-9 and TRBJ2-6; D perhaps matches TRBD2 (6 bases). V lost 8 bases and J lost 2, with 19 bases in between. CDR3 size: 17 residues. Looked up from germline, CDR1 is SEHNR and CDR2 is FQNEAQ (reference sequence). The CDR3: CASGPGLWGPGANVLTF. The DNA of the CDR3 is TGTGCCAGCGGGCCGGGACTCTGGGGCCCTGGGGCCAACGTCCTGACTTTC.

The chain has TRBV9 and TRBJ2-3; TRBD2 aligns across 9 bases. The CDR3 has 15 amino acids. Germline trimming cut 2 bases from V and 0 bases from J; bases unmatched to any gene: 1. Germline V lookup: CDR1 SGDLS, CDR2 YYNGEE. The CDR3 sequence is CASSVGLASTDTQYF. The CDR3 nucleotides are TGTGCCAGCAGCGTTGGACTAGCGAGCACAGATACGCAGTATTTT.

The genes are TRBV7-2 and TRBJ1-2, with D perhaps matching TRBD1 (6 bases). V dropped 5 bases and J dropped 0 bases, with 13 bases sitting between them. This CDR3 is 15 amino acids long. Germline V gene lookup returns CDR1 SGHTA and CDR2 FQGNSA. CDR3 nucleotide sequence: TGTGCCAGCAGCCGTGGCGGGGGCACTAACTATGGCTACACCTTC. This gives the protein CASSRGGGTNYGYTF.

The J gene is TRBJ2-7, the V gene TRBV7-6; TRBD1 is a possible D gene (5 bases). Germline CDR1 reads SGHVS; CDR2 reads FNYEAQ. The CDR3 is made up of 15 amino acids. The V gene lost 2 bases and the J gene lost 1 base, with 12 bases spanning the gap. The CDR3 region is CASSLNSGLSYEQYF. CDR3 sequence (DNA): TGTGCCAGCAGCTTAAACTCAGGGCTTTCCTACGAGCAGTACTTC.

The chain joins TRBV6-5 to TRBJ2-5; 8 positions match TRBD1. After removal of 4 bases from V and 8 bases from J, the junction contained 9 bases not matched to a gene. This CDR3 is 14 amino acids long. Germline V lookup: CDR1 MNHEY, CDR2 SVGAGI. The CDR3 DNA reads as TGTGCCAGCAGTTTACTCGGACAGGGTGGAACCCAGTACTTC. It encodes CASSLLGQGGTQYF.

This chain joins TRBV7-2 and TRBJ2-3, with 11 bases aligning to TRBD2. Germline values: CDR1 SGHTA, CDR2 FQGNSA. The CDR3 sequence is 16 residues long. Trimming took 1 base from V and 4 from J; bases not matched to a gene: 4. The CDR3 loop is CASSLGSGGASDTQYF. CDR3 nucleotide sequence: TGTGCCAGCAGCTTAGGTAGCGGGGGGGCCTCAGATACGCAGTATTTT.

The chain employs TRBV7-6 and TRBJ2-7; TRBD2 agrees at 8 bases. V shed 1 base and J 4 bases; nucleotides not matched to a gene: 0. Germline CDR1 reads SGHVS; CDR2 reads FNYEAQ. There are 13 residues in the CDR3. The CDR3 protein is CASSLGGGYEQYF. In nucleotides, the CDR3 is TGTGCCAGCAGCTTAGGCGGGGGGTACGAGCAGTACTTC.

The chain is built from TRBV9 and TRBJ2-3, with TRBD2 as a possible D gene (6 bases). V was trimmed by 4 bases and J by 2 bases, leaving 14 bases between them. Germline V lookup: CDR1 SGDLS, CDR2 YYNGEE. This CDR3 contains 15 residues. The CDR3 spells CASSLGLLITDTQYF. The CDR3 DNA reads TGTGCCAGCAGCCTGGGACTCCTTATCACAGATACGCAGTATTTT.

This rearrangement joins TRBV6-2 or TRBV6-3 to TRBJ2-4, with 12 bases that match TRBD2. The CDR3 spans 14 residues. Germline V gene sequence: CDR1 MNHEY, CDR2 SVGEGT. V was pared by 6 bases and J by 6 bases, with 3 bases of the junction left unmatched. In nucleotides, the CDR3 is TGTGCCAGCAGCCGGGGACTAGCGGGAAACATTCAGTACTTC. This translates into CASSRGLAGNIQYF.

The chain carries TRBV7-9 and TRBJ2-1; 7 nucleotides match TRBD2. This CDR3 contains 14 residues. Germline V gene data show CDR1 as SEHNR and CDR2 as FQNEAQ (reference sequence). V lost 5 bases, J lost 5 bases, and 6 bases stayed unmatched. The CDR3, as DNA: TGTGCCAGCAGCGATGGCGGGAGTAACAATGAGCAGTTCTTC. This gives the protein CASSDGGSNNEQFF.

The J gene is TRBJ1-2, the V gene TRBV7-9, with 7 nucleotides matching TRBD1. CDR3 length equals 13 residues. V shed 1 base, J shed 6 bases, and the junction held 2 bases outside the gene matches. From germline, CDR1 is SEHNR and CDR2 FQNEAQ (reference sequence). CDR3 protein: CASSLGQGDGYTF. The CDR3 region has the DNA TGTGCCAGCAGCTTAGGACAGGGCGATGGCTACACCTTC. Full variable domain (remainder filled in from reference TRBV7-9 and TRBJ1-2): DTGVSQNPRHKITKRGQNVTFRCDPISEHNRLYWYRQTLGQGPEFLTYFQNEAQLEKSRLLSDRFSAERPKGSFSTLEIQRTEQGDSAMYLCASSLGQGDGYTFGSGTRLTVV.

V and J are TRBV10-3 and TRBJ2-2; D might be TRBD2 (7 bases). V was cut by 2 bases and J by 6 bases, with 16 bases left in between. Germline CDR1 reads ENHRY; CDR2 reads SYGVKD. The CDR3 extends over 16 amino acids. This CDR3 reads CAISEPGEGYSGELFF. As DNA, the CDR3 is TGTGCCATCAGTGAGCCAGGGGAGGGTTACTCCGGGGAGCTGTTTTTT.

The chain joins TRBV5-5 to TRBJ2-3; D perhaps matches TRBD2 (6 bases). CDR1 is SGHKS, CDR2 YYEKEE, per germline (reference sequence). This CDR3 is built from 15 residues. V lost 3 bases to trimming and J lost 2 bases, with 13 bases between them. The CDR3 DNA reads TGTGCCAGCAGCTGGCCGGGACTGAACACAGATACGCAGTATTTT. Amino acids: CASSWPGLNTDTQYF. Complete variable domain (other parts from reference TRBV5-5 and TRBJ2-3): DAGVTQSPTHLIKTRGQQVTLRCSPISGHKSVSWYQQVLGQGPQFIFQYYEKEERGRGNFPDRFSARQFPNYSSELNVNALLLGDSALYLCASSWPGLNTDTQYFGPGTRLTVL.